The 23 T cell receptor beta chains reported below all come from one sample, sequenced in a study of T cell responses to AZD1222 COVID-19 vaccine. The data were produced by immunoSEQ multiplex PCR, yet TCRdb's version contains in-frame clones alone and is incomplete. There are some 56,000 clones in the sample; over 75% occur only once, and around 15% lies in the top ten. The sequencing here drew on peripheral blood, taken on day 0 of AZD1222 vaccination. The receptors come from an adult in good health.

This clone has more than one count but fewer than ten. The genes are TRBV9 and TRBJ1-2; a possible D gene is TRBD1 (5 bases). Trimming cost V 6 bases and J 4 bases, with 19 bases left between them. CDR1 and CDR2 (germline): SGDLS, YYNGEE. CDR3 size: 15 residues. CDR3 nucleotide sequence: TGTGCCAGCACCCCGTACATCGGGGGGGGCTATGGCTACACCTTC. Protein sequence: CASTPYIGGGYGYTF.

The genes are TRBV3-1 (or the pseudogene TRBV3-2) and TRBJ1-3, with 7 bases lining up with TRBD1. Germline V CDR1 and CDR2: LGHDT, YNNKEL (reference sequence). After removal of 0 bases from V and 1 base from J, the junction contained 6 bases not matched to a gene. CDR3 size: 17 residues. DNA of the CDR3: TGTGCCAGCAGCCAAGAGCAGGGGGAGATATCTGGAAACACCATATATTTT. Protein sequence: CASSQEQGEISGNTIYF.

The chain links TRBV12-3 or TRBV12-4 to TRBJ1-2, with 7 nucleotides matching TRBD1. CDR3 length: 13 residues. J was trimmed by 8 bases and V by 6 bases; bases with no gene match: 9. The CDR3 sequence: CASRPDRVGGYTF. As DNA, the CDR3 is TGTGCCAGCAGACCCGACAGGGTTGGGGGCTACACCTTC.

This clone was counted once. This rearrangement joins TRBV6-5 to TRBJ1-5; D perhaps matches TRBD1 (6 bases). V was shortened by 8 bases and J by 4 bases, with 12 bases between the two germline ends. Germline assignment: CDR1 MNHEY and CDR2 SVGAGI. The CDR3 consists of 13 residues. The CDR3 loop is CASGPTGNQPQHF. DNA of the CDR3: TGTGCCAGCGGGCCAACAGGGAATCAGCCCCAGCATTTT.

The chain links TRBV12-3 or TRBV12-4 to TRBJ2-1; D possibly corresponds to TRBD2 (6 bases). This CDR3 has 12 amino acids. Trimming removed 2 bases from V and 16 bases from J, with 15 bases in between. The CDR3 nucleotides read TGTGCCAGCAGTTTATTTAGCGGTTTAAAATTCTTC. Translation gives CASSLFSGLKFF.

J is TRBJ1-3 and V is TRBV3-1 (or the pseudogene TRBV3-2); no firm D call. V dropped 0 bases and J dropped 0 bases, with 9 bases sitting between them. The CDR3 totals 16 residues. Germline lookup yields CDR1 LGHDT and CDR2 YNNKEL (reference sequence). CDR3 loop: CASSQDWQNSGNTIYF. The DNA for the CDR3 is TGTGCCAGCAGCCAAGACTGGCAAAACTCTGGAAACACCATATATTTT.

The CDR3 DNA is TGTGCCAGCAGCAATAGCGGGGGATCGAACGAGCAGTACTTC. It codes for CASSNSGGSNEQYF. The chain uses TRBV5-4 and TRBJ2-7; 9 bases are a match to TRBD2. This CDR3 is 14 amino acids long. CDR1 and CDR2 (germline): SGHNT, YYREEE (reference sequence). V lost 4 bases, J lost 5 bases, and 7 bases stayed unmatched.

The chain links TRBV6-5 to TRBJ1-4; D is undetermined. V shed 0 bases and J shed 4 bases, with 9 bases lying between them. CDR1 is MNHEY, CDR2 SVGAGI, per germline. CDR3 size: 15 residues. The DNA of the CDR3 is TGTGCCAGCAGTTACTCGGCGGTCCTTAATGAAAAACTGTTTTTT. Translation: CASSYSAVLNEKLFF.

The J gene is TRBJ1-2, the V gene TRBV2, with D perhaps TRBD1 (5 bases). This CDR3 has 15 amino acids. Per germline, CDR1 SNHLY and CDR2 FYNNEI. Trimming stripped 6 bases from V and 5 bases from J, with 19 bases between. The CDR3: CASREGGNRGYGYTF. The CDR3 bases are TGTGCCAGCAGAGAGGGAGGCAACCGGGGGTATGGCTACACCTTC.

CDR3 protein: CASRSRDRVGYEQYF. In DNA, the CDR3 is TGTGCCAGCAGGTCCCGGGACAGGGTCGGCTACGAGCAGTACTTC. The V gene is TRBV2, the J gene TRBJ2-7, with 9 nucleotides matching TRBD1. The V gene's germline CDR1 is SNHLY and CDR2 FYNNEI. The trim removed 6 bases at V and 3 bases at J, leaving 9 bases unmatched. This CDR3 is built from 15 residues.

This clone appeared a few times. V usage is TRBV28 and J usage is TRBJ1-2; D may be TRBD1 (5 bases). This CDR3 region has 17 residues. Per germline, CDR1 MDHEN and CDR2 SYDVKM. Trimming pared 3 bases from V and 8 bases from J, leaving 25 bases between. The CDR3 DNA reads as TGTGCCAGCAGTTTTGGGGGGGGGACCCGGACCCTGGGAGGCTACACCTTC. As protein: CASSFGGGTRTLGGYTF.

The gene calls are TRBV19 and TRBJ2-7; 12 positions match TRBD2. Germline-derived CDR1 and CDR2 are LNHDA and SQIVND (reference sequence). CDR3 length: 16 residues. V was clipped by 4 bases and J by 3 bases; unmatched bases: 7. CDR3 nucleotide sequence: TGTGCCAGTAGTACCACGACTAGCGGGGGACTCTACGAGCAGTACTTC. Encoded protein: CASSTTTSGGLYEQYF.

This chain connects TRBV7-3 to TRBJ2-1, with D perhaps TRBD2 (6 bases). The V end lost 4 bases, the J end lost 9 bases, and 16 bases lay between the germline ends. This CDR3 spans 14 amino acids. CDR1 is SGHTA and CDR2 is FQGTGA in the germline V gene. The CDR3 loop reads CASSSPGLGVEQFF. Written as DNA, the CDR3 is TGTGCCAGCAGCTCCCCGGGACTTGGGGTTGAGCAGTTCTTC. The whole variable domain, remainder taken from reference TRBV7-3 and TRBJ2-1, is GAGVSQTPSNKVTEKGKYVELRCDPISGHTALYWYRQSLGQGPEFLIYFQGTGAADDSGLPNDRFFAVRPEGSVSTLKIQRTERGDSAVYLCASSSPGLGVEQFFGPGTRLTVL.

The DNA of the CDR3 is TGTGCCAGCAGCCAAGATCGGAGGCATTTTCCTTCCTACGAGCAGTACTTC. Amino acids: CASSQDRRHFPSYEQYF. The V gene is TRBV14, the J gene TRBJ2-7; TRBD2 is a possible D gene (5 bases). Deletions cut 0 bases from V and 1 base from J, with 16 bases between. The CDR3 has 17 residues. Germline lookup yields CDR1 SGHDN and CDR2 FVKESK.

The chain uses TRBV11-2 and TRBJ2-7; D may correspond to TRBD1 or TRBD2 (6 bases each). The V end lost 0 bases, the J end lost 6 bases, and 15 bases lay between the germline ends. CDR3 size: 15 residues. Germline V gene sequence: CDR1 SGHAT, CDR2 FQNNGV. The CDR3 coding sequence is TGTGCCAGCAGCTTAGACCGCGTGGGGGGCGGCGAGCAGTACTTC. It specifies CASSLDRVGGGEQYF.

This rearrangement joins TRBV7-9 to TRBJ2-7; tentative D call: TRBD2 (6 bases). CDR1 and CDR2 (germline): SEHNR, FQNEAQ (reference sequence). CDR3 length: 13 amino acids. V dropped 5 bases and J dropped 2 bases, with 10 bases sitting between them. CDR3 sequence (DNA): TGTGCCAGCAGCCGGGACTCGACCTACGAGCAGTACTTC. It specifies CASSRDSTYEQYF.

The V call is TRBV6-5, the J call TRBJ1-5, with 9 bases identical to TRBD1. CDR1 is MNHEY, CDR2 SVGAGI, per germline. V gave up 6 bases and J gave up 3 bases; unmatched junction bases: 6. This CDR3 has 15 amino acids. In nucleotides, the CDR3 is TGTGCCAGCAGATCCGGACAGGGGAACAATCAGCCCCAGCATTTT. Its translation: CASRSGQGNNQPQHF.

The chain uses TRBV29-1 and TRBJ2-7, with 11 bases aligning to TRBD2. Trimming removed 7 bases from V and 0 bases from J; junction bases left unmatched: 5. The V gene's germline CDR1 is SQVTM and CDR2 ANQGSEA. CDR3 length: 14 amino acids. The CDR3 DNA sequence: TGCAGCGCAACCGGGACTAGCGGCTCCTACGAGCAGTACTTC. Protein product: CSATGTSGSYEQYF.

V gene TRBV19 combines with J gene TRBJ1-5; D uncertain. Germline-derived CDR1 and CDR2 are LNHDA and SQIVND (reference sequence). V was pared by 3 bases and J by 12 bases, with 18 bases between. This CDR3 contains 14 residues. This chain's CDR3 is CASSISNPQPLQHF. The CDR3 nucleotides are TGTGCCAGTAGTATTTCGAATCCACAGCCTCTCCAGCATTTT.

The gene calls are TRBV19 and TRBJ2-1; D unclear. The CDR3 consists of 16 residues. The V gene lost 5 bases and the J gene lost 2 bases, with 16 bases spanning the gap. Germline CDR1 and CDR2: LNHDA and SQIVND (reference sequence). CDR3 amino acids: CASSHRGTDPYNEQFF. As DNA, the CDR3 is TGTGCCAGTAGTCATAGAGGAACCGACCCCTACAATGAGCAGTTCTTC.

The rearrangement links TRBV6-5 to TRBJ1-1; D perhaps matches TRBD1 (6 bases). This CDR3 has 12 amino acids. With 5 bases removed from V and 6 bases from J, the gap between germline ends came to 10 bases. CDR1 MNHEY and CDR2 SVGAGI come from the germline V gene. The CDR3 sequence: CASSKQGAEAFF. CDR3 in DNA: TGTGCCAGCAGTAAACAGGGAGCTGAAGCTTTCTTT.

The chain is built from TRBV24-1 and TRBJ2-2; TRBD2 might be the D (7 bases). This CDR3 region has 18 residues. V was shortened by 4 bases and J by 5 bases, with 22 bases between the two germline ends. CDR1 is KGHDR and CDR2 is SFDVKD in the germline V gene. CDR3 amino acids: CATSEYPRRGRVTGELFF. CDR3 nucleotides: TGTGCCACCAGTGAATACCCCCGGCGGGGGCGCGTTACCGGGGAGCTGTTTTTT.

This clone has just one count. V and J are TRBV10-3 and TRBJ1-1; 8 bases line up with TRBD1. Germline CDR1 reads ENHRY; CDR2 reads SYGVKD. The CDR3 is 16 amino acids. V shed 2 bases, J shed 3 bases, and the junction held 8 bases outside the gene matches. CDR3 region: CAISEVTGATYTEAFF. CDR3 sequence (DNA): TGTGCCATCAGTGAGGTGACAGGGGCCACTTACACTGAAGCTTTCTTT.